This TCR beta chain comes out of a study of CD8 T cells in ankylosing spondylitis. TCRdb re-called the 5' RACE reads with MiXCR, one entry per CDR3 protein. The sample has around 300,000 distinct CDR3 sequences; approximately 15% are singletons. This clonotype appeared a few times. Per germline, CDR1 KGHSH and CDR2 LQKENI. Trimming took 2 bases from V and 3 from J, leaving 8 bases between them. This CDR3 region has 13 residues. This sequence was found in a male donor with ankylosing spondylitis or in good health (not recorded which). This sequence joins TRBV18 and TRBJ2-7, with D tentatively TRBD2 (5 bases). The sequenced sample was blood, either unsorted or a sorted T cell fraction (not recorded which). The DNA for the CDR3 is TGTGCCAGCTCACCAAGAGGGAACTACGAGCAGTACTTC. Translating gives CASSPRGNYEQYF.